Each of the 18 T cell receptor beta chains below was sequenced from the same sample in a study of blood T cells in healthy people across ages. A sample-barcoded 5' primer and a J-beta primer mix were used in a second PCR of roughly 7 to 11 cycles. TCRdb called the 5' RACE reads again in MiXCR, with one record for every CDR3 protein. Counted here are roughly 800,000 distinct CDR3 sequences, roughly 25% occurring once; the ten biggest clones make up roughly 3.5%. Separately, the same data were catalogued under a study of T cells of mothers and their children.

The sample was blood. The receptors come from a boy younger than 18 in good health.

The rearrangement links TRBV20-1 to TRBJ2-3; D is undetermined. The CDR3 loop spans 13 amino acids. The V end was cut by 6 bases, the J end by 1 base, with 11 bases between. Looked up from germline, CDR1 is DFQATT and CDR2 is SNEGSKA (reference sequence). The CDR3, as DNA: TGCAGTGCCGAAGTTGAGGGCACAGATACGCAGTATTTT. This codes for CSAEVEGTDTQYF.

The rearrangement links TRBV19 to TRBJ2-7; D not resolved. Germline CDR1 reads LNHDA; CDR2 reads SQIVND (reference sequence). Trimming removed 6 bases at V and 2 bases at J, with 11 bases between. This CDR3 has 13 residues. CDR3 residues: CASRGIDTYEQYF. The CDR3 DNA reads TGTGCCAGTAGGGGGATTGATACCTACGAGCAGTACTTC.

The sample holds a few counts of this clonotype. The rearrangement joins TRBV20-1 to TRBJ1-1, with a possible D match to TRBD1 (5 bases). Germline values: CDR1 DFQATT, CDR2 SNEGSKA (reference sequence). The CDR3 is 15 amino acids. The ends were cut back, 5 bases at V and 1 base at J, with 17 bases in the middle. CDR3 residues: CSAPLGGRGNTEAFF. The CDR3 region has the DNA TGCAGTGCTCCGCTTGGGGGACGCGGGAACACTGAAGCTTTCTTT.

V is TRBV2 and J is TRBJ2-7, with 10 bases identical to TRBD2. The J call may be in error: the DNA end matches TRBJ2-1 better. There are 18 residues in the CDR3. CDR1 and CDR2 (germline): SNHLY, FYNNEI. In DNA, the CDR3 is TGTGCCAGCAGCGATACCGGAAGAGCGGGAGGGCCCCACAATGAGCAGTTCTTC. Its protein product is CASSDTGRAGGPHNEQFF.

V usage is TRBV7-9 and J usage is TRBJ2-4; D perhaps matches TRBD2 (6 bases). This CDR3 has 17 amino acids. Trimming removed 0 bases at V and 0 bases at J, with 12 bases between. The V gene's germline CDR1 is SEHNR and CDR2 FQNEAQ (reference sequence). The chain's CDR3 is CASSLAPGLPAKNIQYF. In DNA form, the CDR3 reads TGTGCCAGCAGCTTAGCCCCGGGACTCCCAGCCAAAAACATTCAGTACTTC.

V gene TRBV7-6 combines with J gene TRBJ2-2, with D perhaps TRBD2 (6 bases). The germline V and J ends were trimmed by 3 bases and 5 bases, with 10 bases remaining between them. The length of the CDR3 is 14 residues. Germline V gene lookup returns CDR1 SGHVS and CDR2 FNYEAQ. This CDR3 reads CASSLMGGTGELFF. The CDR3 DNA sequence: TGTGCCAGCAGCTTGATGGGGGGAACCGGGGAGCTGTTTTTT.

The chain links TRBV4-3 to TRBJ2-7; D is unresolved. Germline CDR1 LGHNA, CDR2 YSLEER. The CDR3 runs to 16 residues. The V end lost 0 bases, the J end lost 4 bases, and 16 bases lay between the germline ends. This CDR3 reads CASSQDPRPEYYEQYF. For the CDR3, the DNA is TGCGCCAGCAGCCAAGATCCGAGACCGGAATATTACGAGCAGTACTTC.

The chain has TRBV20-1 and TRBJ1-2, with D tentatively TRBD1 (5 bases). Between the trimmed V and J ends, which lost 3 bases and 0 bases, there was a span of 14 bases. The CDR3 runs 15 residues. The germline V gene encodes CDR1 DFQATT and CDR2 SNEGSKA (reference sequence). CDR3 protein: CSARADSQTNYGYTF. Written as DNA, the CDR3 is TGCAGTGCTAGGGCCGACAGCCAAACTAACTATGGCTACACCTTC.

The CDR3 nucleotides read TGTGCCATCAGTGGCCCGACAGGGGGGAACACTGAAGCTTTCTTT. Its protein is CAISGPTGGNTEAFF. The genes are TRBV10-3 and TRBJ1-1, with 9 nucleotides matching TRBD1. The trim removed 4 bases at V and 1 base at J, leaving 4 bases unmatched. The CDR3 is 15 residues long. Germline values: CDR1 ENHRY, CDR2 SYGVKD.

The table lists this clonotype with a few counts. This chain uses TRBV28 with TRBJ2-6; no definite D call. V dropped 6 bases and J dropped 2 bases, with 14 bases sitting between them. Germline V gene sequence: CDR1 MDHEN, CDR2 SYDVKM. The CDR3 consists of 16 residues. The CDR3 coding sequence is TGTGCCAGCAGCCGACACCATACGCCTGGGGCCAACGTCCTGACTTTC. Its protein is CASSRHHTPGANVLTF. Full variable domain (remainder filled in from reference TRBV28 and TRBJ2-6): DVKVTQSSRYLVKRTGEKVFLECVQDMDHENMFWYRQDPGLGLRLIYFSYDVKMKEKGDIPEGYSVSREKKERFSLILESASTNQTSMYLCASSRHHTPGANVLTFGAGSRLTVL.

V usage is TRBV4-3 and J usage is TRBJ2-7; TRBD1 aligns across 9 bases. Looked up from germline, CDR1 is LGHNA and CDR2 is YSLEER. The CDR3 has 16 amino acids. J was trimmed by 6 bases and V by 0 bases; bases with no gene match: 9. For the CDR3, the DNA is TGCGCCAGCAGCCAAGATCTCGGGACAGGGTCCACCGAGCAGTACTTC. Translated: CASSQDLGTGSTEQYF.

The sample holds a few counts of this clonotype. The V and J genes are TRBV29-1 and TRBJ2-7; TRBD2 might be the D (7 bases). This CDR3 has 14 residues. Germline loops: CDR1 SQVTM, CDR2 ANQGSEA. V was clipped by 4 bases and J by 4 bases, with 17 bases between them. The CDR3 here is CSVADGEGGYEQYF. The CDR3 DNA sequence: TGCAGCGTTGCCGATGGAGAGGGGGGGTACGAGCAGTACTTC.

The V and J genes are TRBV3-1 and TRBJ2-6; 7 bases line up with TRBD1. With 3 bases clipped from V and 0 bases from J, the junction kept 11 bases outside the gene matches. Germline-derived CDR1 and CDR2 are LGHDT and YNNKEL (reference sequence). The CDR3 has 19 amino acids. This chain's CDR3 is CASSQRPGQLGSGANVLTF. DNA for the CDR3: TGTGCCAGCAGCCAGAGACCGGGACAGCTGGGCTCTGGGGCCAACGTCCTGACTTTC.

This clonotype was counted between two and nine times. The chain is built from TRBV29-1 and TRBJ2-4; D unclear. Germline assignment: CDR1 SQVTM and CDR2 ANQGSEA. The CDR3 has 13 amino acids. V was pared by 6 bases and J by 1 base, with 10 bases between. The CDR3 region is CSVLDGAKNIQYF. DNA of the CDR3: TGCAGCGTCCTGGATGGGGCCAAAAACATTCAGTACTTC.

The chain carries TRBV27 and TRBJ1-5; the D is unclear. Germline-derived CDR1 and CDR2 are MNHEY and SMNVEV (reference sequence). There are 16 residues in the CDR3. With 1 base removed from V and 9 bases from J, the gap between germline ends came to 19 bases. The CDR3 coding sequence is TGTGCCAGCAGTTTATTTTCGGGCGTTGGGATGGGGCCCCAGCATTTT. Amino acids: CASSLFSGVGMGPQHF.

The chain couples TRBV2 to TRBJ1-5; 9 bases match TRBD1. The CDR3 contains 15 residues. With 7 bases clipped from V and 7 bases from J, the junction kept 11 bases outside the gene matches. Per the germline V gene, CDR1 is SNHLY and CDR2 is FYNNEI. The DNA of the CDR3 is TGTGCCAGCAACCCACAGGGGGCTGCGGGGCAGCCCCAGCATTTT. The encoded protein is CASNPQGAAGQPQHF.

This clonotype was picked up a small number of times. This chain links TRBV28 with TRBJ1-4; perhaps TRBD1 as D (5 bases). Trimming took 5 bases from V and 2 from J, leaving 21 bases between them. CDR3 length equals 18 residues. Germline-derived CDR1 and CDR2 are MDHEN and SYDVKM. Written as DNA, the CDR3 is TGTGCCAGCAGTCTGGGACTGAGTTGGATTCCCACTAATGAAAAACTGTTTTTT. Translation gives CASSLGLSWIPTNEKLFF. Looking up the rest from reference TRBV28 and TRBJ1-4 gives the full variable domain: DVKVTQSSRYLVKRTGEKVFLECVQDMDHENMFWYRQDPGLGLRLIYFSYDVKMKEKGDIPEGYSVSREKKERFSLILESASTNQTSMYLCASSLGLSWIPTNEKLFFGSGTQLSVL.

The rearrangement uses TRBV11-3 and TRBJ2-3, with no clear D. The CDR3 totals 15 residues. Trimming stripped 1 base from V and 1 base from J, with 9 bases between. In germline, CDR1 is SGHNT, CDR2 YENEEA. The CDR3 DNA follows: TGTGCCAGCAGCTTAGGGGGTTGGGGCACAGATACGCAGTATTTT. Its translation is CASSLGGWGTDTQYF.